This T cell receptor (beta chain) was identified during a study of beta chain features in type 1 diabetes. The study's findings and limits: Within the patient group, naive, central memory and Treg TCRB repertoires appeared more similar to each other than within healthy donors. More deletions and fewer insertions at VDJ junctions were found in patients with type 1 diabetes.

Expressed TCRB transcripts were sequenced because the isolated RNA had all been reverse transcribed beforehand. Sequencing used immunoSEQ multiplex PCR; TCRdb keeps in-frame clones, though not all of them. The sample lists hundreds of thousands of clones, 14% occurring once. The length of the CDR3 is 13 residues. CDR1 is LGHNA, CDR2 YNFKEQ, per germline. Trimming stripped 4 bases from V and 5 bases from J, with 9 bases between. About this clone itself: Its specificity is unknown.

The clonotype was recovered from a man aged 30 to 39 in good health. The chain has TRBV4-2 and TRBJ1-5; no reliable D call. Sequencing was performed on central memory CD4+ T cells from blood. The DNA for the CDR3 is TGTGCCAGCAGCCGAACACGGGATCAGCCCCAGCATTTT. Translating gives CASSRTRDQPQHF.